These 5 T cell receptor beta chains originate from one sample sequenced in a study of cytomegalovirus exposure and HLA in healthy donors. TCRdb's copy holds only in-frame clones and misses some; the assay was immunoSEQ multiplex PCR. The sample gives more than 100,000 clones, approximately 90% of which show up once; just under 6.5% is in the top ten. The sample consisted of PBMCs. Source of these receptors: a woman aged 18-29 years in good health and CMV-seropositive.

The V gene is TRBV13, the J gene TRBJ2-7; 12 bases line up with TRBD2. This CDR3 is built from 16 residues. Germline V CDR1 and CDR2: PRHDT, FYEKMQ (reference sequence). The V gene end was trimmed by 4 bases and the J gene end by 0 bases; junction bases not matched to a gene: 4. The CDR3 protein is CASSSRTSGTSYEQYF. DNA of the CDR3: TGTGCCAGCAGCTCAAGGACTAGCGGGACCTCCTACGAGCAGTACTTC.

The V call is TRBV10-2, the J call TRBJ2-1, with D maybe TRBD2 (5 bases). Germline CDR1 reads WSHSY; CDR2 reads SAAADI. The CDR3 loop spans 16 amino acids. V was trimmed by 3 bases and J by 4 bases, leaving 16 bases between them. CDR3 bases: TGCGCCAGCAGTGATCCAGCGGAGTGGCTTTACAATGAGCAGTTCTTC. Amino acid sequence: CASSDPAEWLYNEQFF.

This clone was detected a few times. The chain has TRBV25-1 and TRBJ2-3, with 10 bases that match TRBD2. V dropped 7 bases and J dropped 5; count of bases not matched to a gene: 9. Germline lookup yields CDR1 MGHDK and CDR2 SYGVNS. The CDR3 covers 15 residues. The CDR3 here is CASKREGIMGDTQYF. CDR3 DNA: TGTGCCAGCAAGCGGGAGGGGATAATGGGAGATACGCAGTATTTT.

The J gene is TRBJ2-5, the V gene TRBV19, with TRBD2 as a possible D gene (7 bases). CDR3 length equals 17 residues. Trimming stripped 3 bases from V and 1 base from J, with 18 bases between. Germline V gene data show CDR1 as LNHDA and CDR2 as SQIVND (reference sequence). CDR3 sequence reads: CASSMLGRGASQETQYF. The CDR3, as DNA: TGTGCCAGTAGTATGCTGGGTCGGGGGGCCTCCCAAGAGACCCAGTACTTC.

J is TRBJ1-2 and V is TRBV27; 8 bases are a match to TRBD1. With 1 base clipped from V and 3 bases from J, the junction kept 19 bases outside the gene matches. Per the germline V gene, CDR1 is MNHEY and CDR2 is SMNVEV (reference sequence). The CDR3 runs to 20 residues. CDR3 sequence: CASSLFTRRDRFQDYYGYTF. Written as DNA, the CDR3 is TGTGCCAGCAGTTTATTCACCCGCCGGGACAGGTTTCAGGACTACTATGGCTACACCTTC.